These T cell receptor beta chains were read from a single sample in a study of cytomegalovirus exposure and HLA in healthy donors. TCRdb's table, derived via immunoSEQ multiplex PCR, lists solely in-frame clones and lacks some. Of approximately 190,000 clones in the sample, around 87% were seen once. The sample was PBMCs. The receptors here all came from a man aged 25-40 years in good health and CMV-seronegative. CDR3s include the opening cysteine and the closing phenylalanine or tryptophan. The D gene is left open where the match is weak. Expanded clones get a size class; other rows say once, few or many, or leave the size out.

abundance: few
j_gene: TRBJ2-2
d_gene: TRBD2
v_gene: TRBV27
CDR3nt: TGTGCCAGCAGTTTATACGGGGGTCGAGCGGGAGGAGACACCGGGGAGCTGTTTTTT
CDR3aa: CASSLYGGRAGGDTGELFF

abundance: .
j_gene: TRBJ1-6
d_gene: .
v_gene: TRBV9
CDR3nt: TGTGCCAGCAGCCAGGTCGGGAGCTCCTATAATTCACCCCTCCACTTT
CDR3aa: CASSQVGSSYNSPLHF

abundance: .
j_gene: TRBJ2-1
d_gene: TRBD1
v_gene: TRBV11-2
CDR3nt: TGTGCCAGCAGCTTAGAGGCAGGGGGCTCCTACAATGAGCAGTTCTTC
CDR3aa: CASSLEAGGSYNEQFF

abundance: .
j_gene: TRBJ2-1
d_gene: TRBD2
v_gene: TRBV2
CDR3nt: TGTGCCAGCACAGGACTAGCGGGAGTGGCTGAGCAGTTCTTC
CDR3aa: CASTGLAGVAEQFF

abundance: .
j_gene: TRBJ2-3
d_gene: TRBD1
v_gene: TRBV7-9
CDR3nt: TGTGCCAGCAGCCTCCGACGGGACAGATCCAGCACAGATACGCAGTATTTT
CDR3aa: CASSLRRDRSSTDTQYF

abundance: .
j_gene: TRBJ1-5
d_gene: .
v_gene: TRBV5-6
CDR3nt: TGTGCCAGCAACTTGCGGGGCGCGGGGAGTCAGCCCCAGCATTTT
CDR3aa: CASNLRGAGSQPQHF

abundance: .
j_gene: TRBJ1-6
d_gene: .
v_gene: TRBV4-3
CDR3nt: TGCGCCAGCAGCCAAGACGGGGTCTATAATTCACCCCTCCACTTT
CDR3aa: CASSQDGVYNSPLHF

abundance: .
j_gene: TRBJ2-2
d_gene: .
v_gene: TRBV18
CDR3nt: TGTGCCAGCTCACCCAACAGCTACACCGGGGAGCTGTTTTTT
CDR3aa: CASSPNSYTGELFF

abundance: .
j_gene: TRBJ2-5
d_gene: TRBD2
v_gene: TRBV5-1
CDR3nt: TGCGCCAGCAGCACCGGACTAGCGGGGGGGAGCGTAAAGACCCAGTACTTC
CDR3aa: CASSTGLAGGSVKTQYF

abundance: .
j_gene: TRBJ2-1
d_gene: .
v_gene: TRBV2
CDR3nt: TGTGCCAGCCTTCTAGCCAATGAGCAGTTCTTC
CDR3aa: CASLLANEQFF

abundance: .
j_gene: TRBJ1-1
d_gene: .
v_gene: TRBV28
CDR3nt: TGTGCCAGCAGTTACGGGATCCCGAACACTGAAGCTTTCTTT
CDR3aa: CASSYGIPNTEAFF

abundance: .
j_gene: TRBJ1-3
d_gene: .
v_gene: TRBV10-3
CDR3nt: TGTGCCATCAGTGATTGGTCTAGCTCTGGAAACACCATATATTTT
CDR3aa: CAISDWSSSGNTIYF

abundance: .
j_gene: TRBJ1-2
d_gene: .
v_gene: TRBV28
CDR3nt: TGTGCCAGCAGTACCGTCGCAAGGACAACTTATGGCTACACCTTC
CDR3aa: CASSTVARTTYGYTF

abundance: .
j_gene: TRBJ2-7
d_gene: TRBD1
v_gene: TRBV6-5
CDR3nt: TGTGCCAGCAGTTACGGGGGACAGCCCTCTTACGAGCAGTACTTC
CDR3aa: CASSYGGQPSYEQYF

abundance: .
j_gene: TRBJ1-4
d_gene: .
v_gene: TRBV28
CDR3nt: TGTGCCGGACAGAGGGGTAATGAAAAACTGTTTTTT
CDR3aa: CAGQRGNEKLFF

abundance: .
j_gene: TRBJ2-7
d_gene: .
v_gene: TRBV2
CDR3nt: TGTGCCAGCACTAGTCTAGGAGGGTCAGGATACGAGCAGTACTTC
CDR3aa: CASTSLGGSGYEQYF

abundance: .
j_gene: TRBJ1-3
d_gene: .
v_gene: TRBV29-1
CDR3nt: TGCAGCGTTGCCCTGAGCCCTGGAAACACCATATATTTT
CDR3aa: CSVALSPGNTIYF

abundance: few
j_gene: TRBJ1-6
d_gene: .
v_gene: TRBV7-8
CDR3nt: TGTGCCAGCAGCTTAGCGATGGCAGGGCAAGGGAATTCACCCCTCCACTTT
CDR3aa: CASSLAMAGQGNSPLHF

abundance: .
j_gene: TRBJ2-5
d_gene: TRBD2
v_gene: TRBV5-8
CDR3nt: TGTGCCAGCAGCTCCGGGACTAGCGGGGACCAAGAGACCCAGTACTTC
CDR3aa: CASSSGTSGDQETQYF

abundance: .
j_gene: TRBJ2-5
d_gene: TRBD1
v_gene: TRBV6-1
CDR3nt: TGTGCCAGCTCCCGGAAGGGACAGCCGGGGACCCAGTACTTC
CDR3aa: CASSRKGQPGTQYF

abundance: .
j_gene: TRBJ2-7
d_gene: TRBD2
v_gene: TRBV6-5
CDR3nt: TGTGCCAGCAGTCGTTTGCGGGAGAGCACTTACGAGCAGTACTTC
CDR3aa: CASSRLRESTYEQYF

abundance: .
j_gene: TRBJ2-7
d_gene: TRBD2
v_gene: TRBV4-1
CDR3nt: TGCGCCAGCAGCCAAGTTGGGACTAGCGGGATCTACGAGCAGTACTTC
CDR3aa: CASSQVGTSGIYEQYF

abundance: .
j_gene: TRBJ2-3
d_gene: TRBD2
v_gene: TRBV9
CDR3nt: TGTGCCAGCAGCACAATAGCGGGAGGGCCAACAGATACGCAGTATTTT
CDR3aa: CASSTIAGGPTDTQYF

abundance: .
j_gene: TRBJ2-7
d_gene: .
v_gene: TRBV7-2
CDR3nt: TGTGCCAGCAGCTCAGGGACAACCTCCTACGAGCAGTACTTC
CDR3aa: CASSSGTTSYEQYF

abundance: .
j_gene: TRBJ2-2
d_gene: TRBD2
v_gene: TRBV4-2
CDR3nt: TGTGCCAGCAGCGACTCGGGGGGACTAGCGGGAGGGATTAACACCGGGGAGCTGTTTTTT
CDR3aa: CASSDSGGLAGGINTGELFF

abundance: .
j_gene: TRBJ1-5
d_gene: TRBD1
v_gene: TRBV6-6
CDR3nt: TGTGCCAGCACACAACAGGGGGCCAAGCAGCCCCAGCATTTT
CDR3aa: CASTQQGAKQPQHF

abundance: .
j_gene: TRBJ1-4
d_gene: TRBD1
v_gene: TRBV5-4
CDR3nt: TGTGCCAGCAGCTTGCAGGGGGCTCTTAGTAATGAAAAACTGTTTTTT
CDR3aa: CASSLQGALSNEKLFF

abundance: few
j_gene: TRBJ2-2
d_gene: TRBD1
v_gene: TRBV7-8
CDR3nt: TGTGCCAGCAGCTTAGGCACCGGGACAGAGAACACCGGGGAGCTGTTTTTT
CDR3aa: CASSLGTGTENTGELFF

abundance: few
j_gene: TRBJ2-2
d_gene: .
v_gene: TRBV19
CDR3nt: TGTGCCAGTAGTAATCAGGGGGAGGCCGGGGAGCTGTTTTTT
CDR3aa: CASSNQGEAGELFF

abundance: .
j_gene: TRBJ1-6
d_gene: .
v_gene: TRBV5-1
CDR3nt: TGCGCCAGCAGCTTGGGACCGACGACAGGACTTAATTCACCCCTCCACTTT
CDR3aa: CASSLGPTTGLNSPLHF

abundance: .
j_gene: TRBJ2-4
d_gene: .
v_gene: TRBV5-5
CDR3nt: TGTGCCAGCAGCTTGGTCCAGGCTAAAAACATTCAGTACTTC
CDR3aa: CASSLVQAKNIQYF

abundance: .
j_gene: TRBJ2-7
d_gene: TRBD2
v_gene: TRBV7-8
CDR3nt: TGTGCCAGCAGCTTATCTGGGGTTAGCGGGGGGGCCCAAAACGAGCAGTACTTC
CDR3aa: CASSLSGVSGGAQNEQYF

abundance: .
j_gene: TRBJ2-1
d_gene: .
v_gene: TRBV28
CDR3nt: TGTGCCAGCAGTTTTGTAGGGAGTTCAAATGAGCAGTTCTTC
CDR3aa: CASSFVGSSNEQFF

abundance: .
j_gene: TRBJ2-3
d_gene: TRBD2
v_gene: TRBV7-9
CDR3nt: TGTGCCAGCAGCTTAGCGGGGAGGACTAGGGTGACAGATACGCAGTATTTT
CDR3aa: CASSLAGRTRVTDTQYF

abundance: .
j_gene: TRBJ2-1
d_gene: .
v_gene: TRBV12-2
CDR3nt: TGTGCAAGTCCCCCGGGGTGGCTAGCGGGAGAGGGTGAGCAGTTCTTC
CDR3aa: CASPPGWLAGEGEQFF

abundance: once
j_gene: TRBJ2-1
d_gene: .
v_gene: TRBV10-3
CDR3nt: TGTGCCATCAGAACCGGAGGGAGAAATGAGCAGTTCTTC
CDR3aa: CAIRTGGRNEQFF

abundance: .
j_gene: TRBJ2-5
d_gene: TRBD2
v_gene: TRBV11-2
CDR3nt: TGTGCCAGCAGCTCCACTGGCGGGAGGGGGCAAGAGACCCAGTACTTC
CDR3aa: CASSSTGGRGQETQYF

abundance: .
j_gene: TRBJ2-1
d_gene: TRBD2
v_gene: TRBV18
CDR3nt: TGTGCCAGCTCACCAGTGCTAGCGGATGTCTACAATGAGCAGTTCTTC
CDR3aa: CASSPVLADVYNEQFF

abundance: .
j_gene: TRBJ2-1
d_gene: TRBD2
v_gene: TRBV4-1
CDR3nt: TGCGCCAGCAGCCAACGGGCGGGGGGGCGGGATGAGCAGTTCTTC
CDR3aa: CASSQRAGGRDEQFF

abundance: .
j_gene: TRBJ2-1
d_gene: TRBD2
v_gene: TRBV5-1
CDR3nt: TGCGCCAGTGATCGGGGGGAAGGAAATGAGCAGTTCTTC
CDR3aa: CASDRGEGNEQFF

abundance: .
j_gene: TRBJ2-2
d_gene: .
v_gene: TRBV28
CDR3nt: TGTGCCAGCAGCCCACAGGGCGGCGGGGAGCTGTTTTTT
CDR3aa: CASSPQGGGELFF

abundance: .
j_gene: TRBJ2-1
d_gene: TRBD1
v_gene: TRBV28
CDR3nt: TGTGCCAGCAGTCGGGACAGGGCTTATGAGCAGTTCTTC
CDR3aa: CASSRDRAYEQFF

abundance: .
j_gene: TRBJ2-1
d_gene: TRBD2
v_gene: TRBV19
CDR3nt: TGTGCCAGTAGTATCTCTAGCGGGAGAGGGAATGAGCAGTTCTTC
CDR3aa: CASSISSGRGNEQFF

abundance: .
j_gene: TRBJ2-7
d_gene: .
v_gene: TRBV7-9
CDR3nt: TGTGCCAGCAGCTTAACGGGAGGACAGGGTTCCGAGCAGTACTTC
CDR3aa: CASSLTGGQGSEQYF

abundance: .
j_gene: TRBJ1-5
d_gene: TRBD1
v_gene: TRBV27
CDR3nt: TGTGCCAGCAGCGCCCTTCAGGGGGCGCTTCGTAATCAGCCCCAGCATTTT
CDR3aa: CASSALQGALRNQPQHF